One and the same sample provided the 31 T cell receptor beta chains below, sequenced in a study of brain T cells in children with intractable seizures. Here immunoSEQ multiplex PCR was the method, and the copy in TCRdb shows in-frame clones only, minus some. The top ten hold around 6% of the sample, which has a few hundred thousand clones, more than 85% seen once. Time point of the sample: blood from clinic visit 5 months post-surgery; TSC patient then seizure free. The sample consisted of peripheral blood, taken 5 to 6 months after surgery. These receptors originate from a boy under two years old with tuberous sclerosis and intractable seizures.

The V gene is TRBV7-2, the J gene TRBJ2-1; D is undetermined. This CDR3 contains 15 residues. V was pared by 0 bases and J by 3 bases, with 9 bases between. Germline V gene sequence: CDR1 SGHTA, CDR2 FQGNSA. The CDR3 nucleotides are TGTGCCAGCAGCTTAGCGATCGGAGTCTACAATGAGCAGTTCTTC. Its protein is CASSLAIGVYNEQFF.

The rearrangement uses TRBV11-3 and TRBJ2-7; D possibly corresponds to TRBD1 (6 bases). Trimming removed 5 bases at V and 4 bases at J, with 21 bases between. This CDR3 contains 16 residues. In germline, CDR1 is SGHNT, CDR2 YENEEA. CDR3 loop: CASSPTGESGPYEQYF. The CDR3 nucleotides read TGTGCCAGCAGCCCGACAGGAGAATCGGGGCCGTACGAGCAGTACTTC.

The chain uses TRBV7-6 and TRBJ1-2; tentatively, D is TRBD1 (5 bases). V was cut by 5 bases and J by 4 bases, with 11 bases left in between. The length of the CDR3 is 13 residues. Germline assignment: CDR1 SGHVS and CDR2 FNYEAQ. The CDR3 nucleotides read TGTGCCAGCAGCCCCAGCCAGGGCTATGGCTACACCTTC. Protein product: CASSPSQGYGYTF.

In nucleotides, the CDR3 is TGTGCCAGCACCGGCCAAAAGGGGGTGGCTTGGACCTCTTTGGCCCTCCACTTT. This encodes CASTGQKGVAWTSLALHF. This chain connects TRBV28 to TRBJ1-6, with D perhaps matching TRBD1 (6 bases). The ends were cut back, 7 bases at V and 14 bases at J, with 33 bases in the middle. The CDR3 spans 18 residues. Per the germline V gene, CDR1 is MDHEN and CDR2 is SYDVKM.

The chain is built from TRBV13 and TRBJ2-6, with a tentative D call TRBD1 (5 bases). Per the germline V gene, CDR1 is PRHDT and CDR2 is FYEKMQ (reference sequence). V was pared by 3 bases and J by 0 bases, with 12 bases between. The CDR3 covers 17 residues. As DNA, the CDR3 is TGTGCCAGCAGCTTCTTCAGGGCCAGCTCTGGGGCCAACGTCCTGACTTTC. This sequence encodes CASSFFRASSGANVLTF.

The chain recombines TRBV15 with TRBJ2-2; no clear D gene. Germline V gene data show CDR1 as LNHNV and CDR2 as YYDKDF (reference sequence). Between the trimmed V and J ends, which lost 3 bases and 0 bases, there was a span of 5 bases. There are 14 residues in the CDR3. CDR3 DNA sequence: TGTGCCACCAGCAGGGCTTCGAACACCGGGGAGCTGTTTTTT. Translating it yields CATSRASNTGELFF.

This clone has just one count. The chain uses TRBV23-1 and TRBJ1-4; no firm D call. TRBV23-1 is flagged as an ORF with uncertain function. This CDR3 spans 18 amino acids. Trimming left V 0 bases short and J 0 bases short, with 14 bases between. The CDR3 coding sequence is TGCGCCAGCAGTCAATCCGGTAGAGCTCGATCAACTAATGAAAAACTGTTTTTT. This codes for CASSQSGRARSTNEKLFF.

The rearrangement links TRBV25-1 to TRBJ1-3, with unresolved D. Germline CDR1 is MGHDK and CDR2 is SYGVNS. The CDR3 contains 13 residues. V was clipped by 4 bases and J by 3 bases, with 7 bases between them. CDR3 in amino acids: CASSGQVGNTIYF. The CDR3 DNA is TGTGCCAGCAGTGGTCAAGTTGGAAACACCATATATTTT.

This clone was detected only once. The chain uses TRBV19 and TRBJ1-3; possible D gene TRBD1, 5 bases. Germline CDR1 reads LNHDA; CDR2 reads SQIVND (reference sequence). Trimming took off 4 bases at V and 4 bases at J, with 11 bases between the two ends. This CDR3 has 14 residues. The CDR3 is CASSSSGGGNTIYF. The CDR3 DNA sequence: TGTGCCAGTAGTAGTAGCGGGGGAGGAAACACCATATATTTT.

V gene TRBV23-1 combines with J gene TRBJ2-1; no reliable D call. TRBV23-1 falls under the ORF class, with uncertain function. This CDR3 spans 17 amino acids. V lost 4 bases, J lost 0 bases, and 16 bases lay in between. The CDR3 loop reads CASSLEGLERSYNEQFF. As DNA, the CDR3 is TGCGCCAGCAGTCTAGAAGGATTAGAGCGCTCCTACAATGAGCAGTTCTTC.

The chain links TRBV4-1 to TRBJ2-1, with D possibly being TRBD2 (6 bases). The CDR3 extends over 11 amino acids. Germline V gene lookup returns CDR1 MGHRA and CDR2 YSYEKL. V lost 6 bases to trimming and J lost 7 bases, with 7 bases between them. The CDR3 loop is CASSGGNEQFF. CDR3 DNA sequence: TGCGCCAGCAGTGGGGGGAATGAGCAGTTCTTC.

The chain couples TRBV7-6 to TRBJ2-2, with TRBD2 as a possible D gene (5 bases). With 0 bases removed from V and 8 bases from J, the gap between germline ends came to 13 bases. The CDR3 is made up of 15 amino acids. Germline values: CDR1 SGHVS, CDR2 FNYEAQ. CDR3 nucleotide sequence: TGTGCCAGCAGCTTAGCAGCGGACGCCCGAGGGGAGCTGTTTTTT. It is translated as CASSLAADARGELFF.

The chain recombines TRBV7-6 with TRBJ2-5, with D unclear. V lost 5 bases and J lost 1, with 11 bases in between. This CDR3 spans 14 amino acids. The V gene's germline CDR1 is SGHVS and CDR2 FNYEAQ. This chain's CDR3 is CASSPSSAQETQYF. In DNA form, the CDR3 reads TGTGCCAGCAGCCCCTCTTCGGCCCAAGAGACCCAGTACTTC.

V gene TRBV5-5 combines with J gene TRBJ2-1; a possible D gene is TRBD1 (6 bases). CDR1 is SGHKS and CDR2 is YYEKEE in the germline V gene (reference sequence). V lost 0 bases, J lost 6 bases, and 10 bases lay in between. The CDR3 has 14 residues. The CDR3 reads CASSLGVGGNEQFF. The CDR3 DNA reads as TGTGCCAGCAGCTTGGGGGTAGGGGGCAATGAGCAGTTCTTC.

The chain combines TRBV3-1 (or the pseudogene TRBV3-2) with TRBJ2-7; D uncertain. From germline, CDR1 is LGHDT and CDR2 YNNKEL (reference sequence). Deletions cut 1 base from V and 7 bases from J, with 5 bases between. CDR3 length equals 11 residues. CDR3 sequence: CASSQAREQYF. CDR3 DNA sequence: TGTGCCAGCAGCCAAGCACGGGAGCAGTACTTC.

The rearrangement uses TRBV7-9 and TRBJ2-5; 10 nucleotides line up with TRBD2. The CDR3 is 15 amino acids. Per the germline V gene, CDR1 is SEHNR and CDR2 is FQNEAQ (reference sequence). Trimming at V came to 1 base and at J to 1 base, leaving 0 bases not matched to a gene. DNA for the CDR3: TGTGCCAGCAGCTTAGGGACTAGCGGCCAAGAGACCCAGTACTTC. Protein product: CASSLGTSGQETQYF.

The V call is TRBV19, the J call TRBJ2-4, with a tentative D call TRBD2 (5 bases). The CDR3 length is 15 residues. V lost 6 bases to trimming and J lost 6 bases, with 18 bases between them. Germline loops: CDR1 LNHDA, CDR2 SQIVND (reference sequence). For the CDR3, the DNA is TGTGCCAGTAGGAAACCATCCGAAGGGAGAAACATTCAGTACTTC. It is translated as CASRKPSEGRNIQYF.

This chain uses TRBV5-1 with TRBJ2-5, with D perhaps TRBD1 (5 bases). Between the trimmed V and J ends, which lost 6 bases and 1 base, there was a span of 10 bases. The CDR3 runs 13 residues. Germline V lookup: CDR1 SGHRS, CDR2 YFSETQ. The CDR3 reads CASNPDTQETQYF. The CDR3 DNA sequence: TGCGCCAGCAATCCGGACACCCAAGAGACCCAGTACTTC.

The chain joins TRBV4-1 to TRBJ2-2; D is possibly TRBD2 (5 bases). The CDR3 is 16 amino acids. V shed 3 bases and J shed 6 bases, with 17 bases lying between them. Looked up from germline, CDR1 is MGHRA and CDR2 is YSYEKL. CDR3 bases: TGCGCCAGCAGCCAGTTGTCACGGAGGATGTCCGGGGAGCTGTTTTTT. Translating it yields CASSQLSRRMSGELFF.

V is TRBV2 and J is TRBJ2-6; unclear D gene. The V end lost 1 base, the J end lost 4 bases, and 14 bases lay between the germline ends. CDR1 SNHLY and CDR2 FYNNEI come from the germline V gene. The CDR3 spans 17 residues. Here the CDR3 reads CASSEGSNKSGANVLTF. The CDR3, as DNA: TGTGCCAGCAGTGAAGGCAGCAATAAGTCCGGGGCCAACGTCCTGACTTTC. The full variable domain, rest sourced from reference TRBV2 and TRBJ2-6, is EPEVTQTPSHQVTQMGQEVILRCVPISNHLYFYWYRQILGQKVEFLVSFYNNEISEKSEIFDDQFSVERPDGSNFTLKIRSTKLEDSAMYFCASSEGSNKSGANVLTFGAGSRLTVL.

The rearrangement joins TRBV13 to TRBJ1-2; no clear D. With 2 bases removed from V and 2 bases from J, the gap between germline ends came to 12 bases. The CDR3 length is 15 residues. Germline V lookup: CDR1 PRHDT, CDR2 FYEKMQ (reference sequence). As DNA, the CDR3 is TGTGCCAGCAGCTTAATTAGTAGGTCCAACTATGGCTACACCTTC. Protein: CASSLISRSNYGYTF.

CDR3 residues: CASGLTGVEDEQFF. The CDR3 nucleotides are TGTGCCAGCGGATTGACAGGGGTCGAGGATGAGCAGTTCTTC. The rearrangement uses TRBV27 and TRBJ2-1, with 8 bases lining up with TRBD1. CDR1 and CDR2 (germline): MNHEY, SMNVEV (reference sequence). After removal of 8 bases from V and 8 bases from J, the junction contained 11 bases not matched to a gene. This CDR3 contains 14 residues.

The rearrangement links TRBV7-9 to TRBJ1-4, with a possible D match to TRBD1 (6 bases). Trimming pared 5 bases from V and 5 bases from J, leaving 12 bases between. Per germline, CDR1 SEHNR and CDR2 FQNEAQ (reference sequence). This CDR3 has 14 residues. CDR3 coding DNA: TGTGCCAGCAGCCCTACAGGGTACAATGAAAAACTGTTTTTT. Translating it yields CASSPTGYNEKLFF.

The V gene is TRBV30, the J gene TRBJ1-2; 7 bases map to TRBD1. The trim removed 2 bases at V and 8 bases at J, leaving 8 bases unmatched. From germline, CDR1 is GTSNPN and CDR2 SVGIG (reference sequence). The CDR3 sequence is 13 residues long. The CDR3 DNA follows: TGTGCCTGGAGTCCGACAGGGTTGGGAGGCTACACCTTC. This sequence encodes CAWSPTGLGGYTF.

The rearrangement links TRBV14 to TRBJ2-2; D unclear. Between the trimmed V and J ends, which lost 4 bases and 7 bases, there was a span of 16 bases. The CDR3 loop spans 15 amino acids. Germline CDR1 SGHDN, CDR2 FVKESK. The DNA for the CDR3 is TGTGCCAGCAGCCCAAGGGCTCAGTATGACGGGGAGCTGTTTTTT. Residues: CASSPRAQYDGELFF.

Points on this clone: At the DNA level, this CDR3 is encoded by other sequences in the same sample as well. The gene calls are TRBV9 and TRBJ2-1; D might be TRBD2 (6 bases). Trimming took 1 base from V and 0 from J, leaving 8 bases between them. Germline V CDR1 and CDR2: SGDLS, YYNGEE. The CDR3 contains 15 residues. The CDR3 loop reads CASSVSGSSYNEQFF. Written as DNA, the CDR3 is TGTGCCAGCAGCGTATCCGGGAGCTCCTACAATGAGCAGTTCTTC.

The chain combines TRBV24-1 with TRBJ2-1; tentative D call: TRBD2 (5 bases). V was clipped by 1 base and J by 9 bases, with 6 bases between them. The CDR3 length is 12 residues. Germline-derived CDR1 and CDR2 are KGHDR and SFDVKD. The CDR3: CATSDFTSEQFF. CDR3 DNA: TGTGCCACCAGTGATTTTACTAGTGAGCAGTTCTTC.

This clone was counted once. The chain uses TRBV29-1 and TRBJ2-3; 8 bases are shared with TRBD2. V gave up 6 bases and J gave up 4 bases; unmatched junction bases: 9. This CDR3 is built from 14 residues. Germline V CDR1 and CDR2: SQVTM, ANQGSEA. In nucleotides, the CDR3 is TGCAGCGTGGCGGGACTAGGGGTGGCAGATACGCAGTATTTT. It translates to CSVAGLGVADTQYF.

This clone came up once. The rearrangement joins TRBV19 to TRBJ1-3; D is perhaps TRBD1 (6 bases). CDR1 is LNHDA, CDR2 SQIVND, per germline (reference sequence). V was trimmed by 1 base and J by 8 bases, leaving 9 bases between them. The CDR3 is 13 residues long. The CDR3 loop reads CASSIVQGYTIYF. DNA of the CDR3: TGTGCCAGTAGTATAGTACAGGGTTACACCATATATTTT.

The V call is TRBV6-5, the J call TRBJ2-3; 9 nucleotides align to TRBD2. The ends lost 6 bases at V and 0 bases at J; junction bases unmatched: 4. Germline values: CDR1 MNHEY, CDR2 SVGAGI. This CDR3 region has 15 residues. CDR3 sequence: CASRGSGGSTDTQYF. The CDR3 region has the DNA TGTGCCAGCAGAGGTAGCGGGGGTAGCACAGATACGCAGTATTTT.

The chain joins TRBV6-1 to TRBJ2-7; perhaps TRBD2 as D (5 bases). CDR3 size: 15 residues. Germline CDR1 is MNHNS and CDR2 is SASEGT. Trimming removed 2 bases at V and 0 bases at J, with 11 bases between. CDR3 coding DNA: TGTGCCAGCAGTGAACGCGGAGGCCTCTCCTACGAGCAGTACTTC. Translated, it gives CASSERGGLSYEQYF.